This TCR beta chain is drawn from a study of shared clonotypes between healthy human individuals (dated by TCRdb to 2020 to 2022). Broadly, across the study: Two women and three men aged 18 to 49 years were included in the cohort. For each donor, CD4 naive and CD4 memory were each given three plates, CD8 naive was given two plates, and CD8 memory was given one plate. Between about 0.94 and 8.9 billion PBMCs per donor were obtained by leukapheresis. The study deeply sequenced blood TCR repertoires of five healthy adults to estimate repertoire size and the extent of clonotype sharing between individuals. Libraries were prepared and TCR repertoires were sequenced by different laboratories using diverse techniques, in order to increase sequencing depth and limit assay-specific biases.

Using the deep immunoSEQ assay, TCR CDR3 regions were amplified from genomic DNA by multiplex PCR. Extracted genomic DNA from each cell subset was distributed evenly across all wells of several immunoSEQ 96-well plates, and each plate was treated as a replicate. For sorted subsets, 150 to 200 ng genomic DNA, equal to 30,000 to 35,000 T cell genomes, was loaded into each replicate PCR. Purified libraries were quantified with a Qubit 3.0 fluorometer, sized on a Bioanalyzer 2100, and re-quantified with the KAPA Library Quantification kit. Every immunoSEQ 96-well plate was sequenced on a separate single-read 150-cycle Illumina NextSeq 550 flow cell. In the paper's pipeline: Because only junctional sequences without quality scores were contained in the immunoSEQ output, filtering matching that applied to full-length reads could not be performed. Sequences were annotated with PyIR, a Python wrapper for IgBLAST v1.9, using IMGT germline references to assign V/J genes and CDR3. Any read was removed if the V/J assignment was weak (E-value above 1e-6), the CDR3 was missing, or the read contained stop codons, out-of-frame junctions, or ambiguous translated residues. V3J clonotypes were defined as sequences sharing an identical inferred V gene, J gene, and CDR3 amino acid sequence. Percentage overlap between repertoires was computed as shared unique clonotypes divided by the size of the smaller repertoire. Richness of each repertoire was evaluated using RTK rarefaction, the Chao1 estimator, and Recon v2.1 estimates of unobserved clonotypes. OLGA was used to compute generation probabilities for all TCRbeta clonotypes that the gDNA method yielded from a handful of donors. As stored in TCRdb, this immuneACCESS dataset retains in-frame rearrangements with V and J assigned. A fraction of the clones does not appear; measured against another copy, unresolved V genes explain less than half of the discrepancy, and the remainder lacks a known reason. D and trimming were read from the DNA, whereas the V and J calls and clone size are those reported in that table. For this sample the table gives some 1.4 million clones, of which 95% to 97% were detected only once. The ten largest clonotypes hold roughly 1.2% of the sample.

Measured from the cysteine to the phenylalanine, the CDR3 is 16 residues long. The DNA shown is the 48-base CDR3, in frame from base 1. The germline V gene sets CDR1 to SQVTM and CDR2 to ANQGSEA. V lost 2 bases and J lost 3 bases; the stretch between them is 16 bases long. The study at large found these results: Approximately 5% of naive CD4, 3.5% of naive CD8, about 2.5% of memory CD4, and about 0.4% of memory CD8 clonotypes were shared across several donors. Pairwise subsampling led to the expectation that sequencing depth would affect the degree of clonotype sharing among donors. Larger estimated clonotype richness was generally found for naive subsets than for memory subsets. The genetic and exposure-history diversity represented was limited by the small number of donors. Compared with non-shared clonotypes, the clonotypes found in all four sorted-subset donors had higher generation probabilities. Sampling was limited to blood, and TCR repertoires in tissue likely differ from TCR repertoires in blood. Incomplete sequencing was indicated by rarefaction of sorted-subset datasets, despite the large sequencing depth.

The donors were healthy, HIV-negative adults with no recently reported acute infections or vaccinations. All donors were Caucasian adults living in Nashville, Tennessee, USA. CD4+ T cells were enriched by magnetic negative selection, after which naive cells were positively selected on CD45RA and the negative fraction was taken as the memory subset. Blood was obtained by leukapheresis, after which PBMCs were separated by Ficoll-Histopaque density gradient centrifugation and cryopreserved in liquid nitrogen vapor phase. Analytical flow cytometry was used to check the purity and quantity of each magnetically sorted T cell population. Genomic DNA was isolated from each sorted fraction and quantified by UV absorbance on a Nanodrop 2000c. This clone was found once. The clone's antigen remains unknown. No much larger clone is present one base from it, and per-base qualities are unavailable.

This sequence originates from a man younger than 40 in good health. The V and J genes are TRBV29-1 and TRBJ1-4, with the D segment identity uncertain. The source material was naive CD4+ T cells sorted from blood. This specimen's cell subset or site label, interpreted: CD45RA+ positively selected. DNA sequence: TGCAGCGTTGAACCCCTCCAGGCTCGGGCTAATGAAAAACTGTTTTTT. This gives the protein CSVEPLQARANEKLFF.